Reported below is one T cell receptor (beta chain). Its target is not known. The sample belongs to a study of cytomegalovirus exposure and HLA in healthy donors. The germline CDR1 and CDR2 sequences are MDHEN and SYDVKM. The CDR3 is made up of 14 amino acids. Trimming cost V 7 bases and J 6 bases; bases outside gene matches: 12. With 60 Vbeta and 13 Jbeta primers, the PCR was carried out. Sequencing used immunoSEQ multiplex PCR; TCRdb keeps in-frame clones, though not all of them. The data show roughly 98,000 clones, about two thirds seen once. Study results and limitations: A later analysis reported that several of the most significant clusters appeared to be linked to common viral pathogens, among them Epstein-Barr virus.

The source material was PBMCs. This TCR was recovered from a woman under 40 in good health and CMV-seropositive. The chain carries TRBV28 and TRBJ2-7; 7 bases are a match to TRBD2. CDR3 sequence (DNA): TGTGCCAGCACCCTGGGCGGGGGTATAGCCGAGCAGTACTTC. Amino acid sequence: CASTLGGGIAEQYF.